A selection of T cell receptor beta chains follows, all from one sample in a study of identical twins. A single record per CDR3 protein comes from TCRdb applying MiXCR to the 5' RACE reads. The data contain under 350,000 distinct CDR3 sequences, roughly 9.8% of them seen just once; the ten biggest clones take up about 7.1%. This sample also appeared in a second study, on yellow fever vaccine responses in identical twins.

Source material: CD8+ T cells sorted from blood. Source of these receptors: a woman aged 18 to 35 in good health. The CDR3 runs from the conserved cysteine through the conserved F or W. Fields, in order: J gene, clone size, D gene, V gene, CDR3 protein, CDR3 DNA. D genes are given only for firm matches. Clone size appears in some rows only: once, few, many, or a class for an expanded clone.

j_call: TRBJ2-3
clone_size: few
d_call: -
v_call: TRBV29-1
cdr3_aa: CSVEAPRDPPSTDTQYF
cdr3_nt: TGCAGCGTTGAAGCCCCCCGGGACCCACCTAGCACAGATACGCAGTATTTT

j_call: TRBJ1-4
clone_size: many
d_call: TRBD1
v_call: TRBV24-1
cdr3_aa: CATSDPTGNTEKLFF
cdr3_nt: TGTGCCACCAGTGATCCGACAGGGAATACGGAAAAACTGTTTTTT

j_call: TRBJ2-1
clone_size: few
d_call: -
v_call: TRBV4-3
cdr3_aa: CASSQGTALNEQFF
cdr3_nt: TGCGCCAGCAGCCAAGGGACGGCTTTGAATGAGCAGTTCTTC

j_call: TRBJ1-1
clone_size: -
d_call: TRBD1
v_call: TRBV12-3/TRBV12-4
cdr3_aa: CASLEQGRAFF
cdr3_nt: TGTGCCAGCCTAGAACAGGGGCGGGCTTTCTTT

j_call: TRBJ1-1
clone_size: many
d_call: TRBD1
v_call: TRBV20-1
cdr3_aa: CSARDLGQGITEAFF
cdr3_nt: TGCAGTGCTAGAGATTTAGGACAGGGGATCACTGAAGCTTTCTTT

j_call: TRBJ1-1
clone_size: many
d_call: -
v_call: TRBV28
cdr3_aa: CASSFSLGGSNTEAFF
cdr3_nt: TGTGCCAGCAGTTTTTCGCTAGGGGGATCCAACACTGAAGCTTTCTTT

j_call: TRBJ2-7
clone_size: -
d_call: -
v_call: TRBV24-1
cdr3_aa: CATSEAGAYEQYF
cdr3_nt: TGTGCCACCAGTGAGGCCGGGGCCTACGAGCAGTACTTC

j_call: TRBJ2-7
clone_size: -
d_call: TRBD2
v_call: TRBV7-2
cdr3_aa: CASSLARRVGSGGYEQYF
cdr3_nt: TGTGCCAGCAGCTTAGCGCGGCGGGTGGGTAGCGGGGGTTACGAGCAGTACTTC

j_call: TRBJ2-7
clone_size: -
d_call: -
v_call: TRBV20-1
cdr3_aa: CSARDLYGNSYEQYF
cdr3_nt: TGCAGTGCTAGAGATCTTTACGGTAACTCCTACGAGCAGTACTTC

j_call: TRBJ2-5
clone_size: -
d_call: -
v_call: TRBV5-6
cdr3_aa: CASSLWAASEWTQYF
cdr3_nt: TGTGCCAGCAGCTTGTGGGCAGCTAGTGAGTGGACCCAGTACTTC

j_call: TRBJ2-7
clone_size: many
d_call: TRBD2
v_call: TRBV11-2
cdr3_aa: CASSLDRRLAGYEQYF
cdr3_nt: TGTGCCAGCAGCTTAGATCGAAGGCTAGCGGGATACGAGCAGTACTTC

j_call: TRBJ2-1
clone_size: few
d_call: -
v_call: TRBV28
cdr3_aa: CATSYPGAPSVNEQFF
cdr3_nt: TGTGCCACCTCCTACCCAGGAGCCCCGAGCGTCAATGAGCAGTTCTTC

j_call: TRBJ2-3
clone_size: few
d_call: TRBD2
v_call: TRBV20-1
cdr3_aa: CSARDFAGLAVSNTDTQYF
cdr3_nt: TGCAGTGCTAGAGATTTCGCGGGACTAGCGGTGAGCAACACAGATACGCAGTATTTT

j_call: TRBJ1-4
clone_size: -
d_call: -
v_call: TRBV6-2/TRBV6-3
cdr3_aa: CASTPGGLEENEKLFF
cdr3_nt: TGTGCCAGCACCCCCGGGGGGCTGGAGGAGAATGAAAAACTGTTTTTT

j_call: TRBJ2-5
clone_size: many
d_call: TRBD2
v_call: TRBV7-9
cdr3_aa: CASRPLAGELEETQYF
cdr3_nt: TGTGCCAGCAGGCCACTAGCGGGAGAACTCGAAGAGACCCAGTACTTC

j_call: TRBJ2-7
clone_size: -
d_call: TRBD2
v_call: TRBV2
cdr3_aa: CASSPPSGSSYEQYF
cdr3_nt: TGTGCCAGCAGTCCCCCTAGCGGGAGCTCCTACGAGCAGTACTTC

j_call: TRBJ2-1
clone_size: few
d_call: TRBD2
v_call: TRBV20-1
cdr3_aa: CSATGTRDHEQFF
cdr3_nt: TGCAGTGCAACCGGGACTAGGGACCATGAGCAGTTCTTC

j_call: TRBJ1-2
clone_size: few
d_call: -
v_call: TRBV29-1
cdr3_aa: CSVPFEGSYGYTF
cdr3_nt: TGCAGCGTCCCCTTTGAAGGATCCTATGGCTACACCTTC

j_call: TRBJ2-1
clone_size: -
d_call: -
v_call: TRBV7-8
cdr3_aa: CASSLAALGNEQFF
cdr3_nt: TGTGCCAGCAGCTTAGCAGCTCTGGGCAATGAGCAGTTCTTC

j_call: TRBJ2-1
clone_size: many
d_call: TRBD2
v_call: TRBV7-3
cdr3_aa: CASSPRPSGGSYNEQFF
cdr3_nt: TGTGCCAGCAGCCCAAGGCCTAGCGGGGGTTCTTACAATGAGCAGTTCTTC

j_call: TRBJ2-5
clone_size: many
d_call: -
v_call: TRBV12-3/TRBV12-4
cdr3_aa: CASSVNLAPETQYF
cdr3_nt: TGTGCCAGCAGTGTCAATCTAGCGCCGGAGACCCAGTACTTC

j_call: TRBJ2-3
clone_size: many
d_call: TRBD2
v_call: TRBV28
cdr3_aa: CASSPKLAGSTDTQYF
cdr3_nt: TGTGCCAGCAGTCCGAAACTAGCGGGAAGCACAGATACGCAGTATTTT

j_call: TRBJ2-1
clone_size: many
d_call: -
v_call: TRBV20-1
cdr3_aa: CSARKGDNEQFF
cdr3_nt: TGCAGTGCTAGAAAGGGGGACAATGAGCAGTTCTTC

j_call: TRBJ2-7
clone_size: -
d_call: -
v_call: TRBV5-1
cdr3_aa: CASSIDRDFGSYEQYF
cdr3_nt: TGCGCCAGCAGCATAGACCGGGACTTCGGATCCTACGAGCAGTACTTC

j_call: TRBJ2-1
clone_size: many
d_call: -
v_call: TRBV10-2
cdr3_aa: CASSEVVGLGDEQFF
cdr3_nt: TGCGCCAGCAGTGAGGTGGTAGGGCTGGGCGATGAGCAGTTCTTC

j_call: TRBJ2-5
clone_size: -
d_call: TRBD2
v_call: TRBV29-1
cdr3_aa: CSVIRTSVSQETQYF
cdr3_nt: TGCAGCGTGATTAGGACTAGCGTAAGCCAAGAGACCCAGTACTTC

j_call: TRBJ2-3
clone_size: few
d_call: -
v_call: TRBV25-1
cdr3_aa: CASSVDNTDTQYF
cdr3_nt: TGTGCCAGCAGTGTTGACAACACAGATACGCAGTATTTT

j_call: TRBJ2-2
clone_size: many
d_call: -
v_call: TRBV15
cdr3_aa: CATSRGVDIPNTGELFF
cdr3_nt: TGTGCCACCAGCAGAGGTGTTGACATCCCCAACACCGGGGAGCTGTTTTTT

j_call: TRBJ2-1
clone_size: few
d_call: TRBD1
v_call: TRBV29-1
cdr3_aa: CSGGQGGAYNEQFF
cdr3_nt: TGCAGCGGTGGACAGGGCGGGGCCTACAATGAGCAGTTCTTC

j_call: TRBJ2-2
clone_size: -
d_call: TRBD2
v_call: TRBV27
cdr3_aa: CASGGASGSTTTGELFF
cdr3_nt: TGTGCCAGCGGCGGGGCTAGCGGGAGTACTACCACCGGGGAGCTGTTTTTT

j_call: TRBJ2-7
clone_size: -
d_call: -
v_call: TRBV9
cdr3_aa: CASSVGSTTAYEQYF
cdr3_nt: TGTGCCAGCAGCGTGGGGAGCACTACCGCCTACGAGCAGTACTTC

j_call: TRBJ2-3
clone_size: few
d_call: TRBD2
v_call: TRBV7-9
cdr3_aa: CASSRSGSPTDTQYF
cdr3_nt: TGTGCCAGCAGCCGTAGCGGGTCGCCCACAGATACGCAGTATTTT

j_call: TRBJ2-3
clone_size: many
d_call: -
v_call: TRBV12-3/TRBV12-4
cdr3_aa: CAIPLGGTGDTDTQYF
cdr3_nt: TGTGCCATCCCCTTGGGGGGGACAGGCGACACAGATACGCAGTATTTT

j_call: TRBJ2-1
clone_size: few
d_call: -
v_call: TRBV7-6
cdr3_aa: CASSTGTLTADEQFF
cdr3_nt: TGTGCCAGCAGCACCGGGACATTAACGGCCGATGAGCAGTTCTTC

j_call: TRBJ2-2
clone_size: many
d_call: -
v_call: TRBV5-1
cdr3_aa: CASSLAYRGENTGELFF
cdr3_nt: TGCGCCAGCAGCTTGGCCTATCGAGGGGAGAACACCGGGGAGCTGTTTTTT

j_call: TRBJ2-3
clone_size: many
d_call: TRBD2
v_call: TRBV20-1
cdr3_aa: CSARDMSGGDTQYF
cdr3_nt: TGCAGTGCTAGAGATATGTCGGGGGGAGATACGCAGTATTTT

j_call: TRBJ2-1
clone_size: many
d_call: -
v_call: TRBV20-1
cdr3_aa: CSANNEQFF
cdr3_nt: TGCAGTGCGAACAATGAGCAGTTCTTC

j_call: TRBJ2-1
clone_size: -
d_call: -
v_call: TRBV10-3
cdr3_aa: CAISETTGGVDNEQFF
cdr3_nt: TGTGCCATCAGTGAAACTACAGGCGGGGTTGACAATGAGCAGTTCTTC

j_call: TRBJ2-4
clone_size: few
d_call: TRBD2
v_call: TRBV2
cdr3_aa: CASRDASGRENIQYF
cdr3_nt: TGTGCCAGCAGGGATGCTAGCGGGAGGGAAAACATTCAGTACTTC

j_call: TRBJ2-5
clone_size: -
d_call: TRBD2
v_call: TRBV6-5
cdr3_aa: CASSYGTSQETQYF
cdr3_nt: TGTGCCAGCAGTTACGGGACTAGCCAAGAGACCCAGTACTTC

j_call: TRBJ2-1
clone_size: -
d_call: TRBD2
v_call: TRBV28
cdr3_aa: CASSFGGSANEQFF
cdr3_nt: TGTGCCAGCAGTTTCGGCGGGAGTGCGAATGAGCAGTTCTTC